These 9 T cell receptor beta chains were sequenced from one sample in a study of cytomegalovirus exposure and HLA in healthy donors. PCR was performed using 60 Vbeta and 13 Jbeta primers. Profiled with immunoSEQ multiplex PCR; TCRdb holds only in-frame clones, not every one. The repertoire holds about 160,000 clones, with 80% to 85% as singletons. Source material: PBMCs. All receptors come from a man in his forties or fifties in good health and CMV-seropositive.

The chain employs TRBV27 and TRBJ2-5; tentative D call: TRBD2 (6 bases). The CDR3 is made up of 14 amino acids. The ends were cut back, 7 bases at V and 1 base at J, with 13 bases in the middle. Germline loops: CDR1 MNHEY, CDR2 SMNVEV (reference sequence). Here the CDR3 reads CASKPLAPQETQYF. In nucleotides, the CDR3 is TGTGCCAGCAAGCCCCTAGCGCCCCAAGAGACCCAGTACTTC.

V and J are TRBV5-1 and TRBJ2-1; 10 bases are a match to TRBD2. J gave up 1 base and V 4 bases, and 5 bases lay outside the gene matches. The CDR3 runs 16 residues. The germline CDR1 and CDR2 sequences are SGHRS and YFSETQ. In DNA, the CDR3 is TGCGCCAGCAGCGGGAGTAGCGGGAGGTCCTACAATGAGCAGTTCTTC. Protein: CASSGSSGRSYNEQFF.

V gene TRBV12-5 combines with J gene TRBJ2-3; D is uncertain. Germline V gene lookup returns CDR1 LGHNT and CDR2 FRNRAP. The CDR3 runs 11 residues. V was trimmed by 3 bases and J by 6 bases, leaving 4 bases between them. The CDR3 nucleotides read TGTGCTAGTGGTTTTGCGGATACGCAGTATTTT. Its protein product is CASGFADTQYF.

In DNA, the CDR3 is TGTGCCAGCAGGGGTGGCGGTCAAAACACCGGGGAGCTGTTTTTT. Its protein product is CASRGGGQNTGELFF. The V gene is TRBV11-3, the J gene TRBJ2-2; D is unclear. The CDR3 is made up of 15 amino acids. CDR1 and CDR2 (germline): SGHNT, YENEEA. The V and J ends lost 6 bases and 2 bases respectively, with 13 bases between them.

The chain recombines TRBV27 with TRBJ2-7; TRBD2 matches at 7 bases. The junction had 11 bases not matched to a gene; V was cut back by 4 bases and J by 2 bases. The CDR3 sequence is 16 residues long. CDR1 and CDR2 (germline): MNHEY, SMNVEV (reference sequence). In DNA form, the CDR3 reads TGTGCCAGCAGTTCAGCCCGACTAGCCGCTCCCTACGAGCAGTACTTC. Translated, it gives CASSSARLAAPYEQYF.

The rearrangement joins TRBV14 to TRBJ2-4, with 9 bases lining up with TRBD1. Germline trimming cut 1 base from V and 7 bases from J; bases unmatched to any gene: 8. The CDR3 loop spans 16 amino acids. Germline assignment: CDR1 SGHDN and CDR2 FVKESK. The CDR3 DNA reads as TGTGCCAGCAGCCAAGGTGGGAGGACAGGGGCGAACATTCAGTACTTC. The encoded protein is CASSQGGRTGANIQYF.

The chain links TRBV30 to TRBJ1-5, with TRBD1 matching over 7 bases. The CDR3 runs 16 residues. Germline lookup yields CDR1 GTSNPN and CDR2 SVGIG (reference sequence). V lost 2 bases, J lost 0 bases, and 7 bases stayed unmatched. CDR3 loop: CAWSPRQGYSNQPQHF. In nucleotides, the CDR3 is TGTGCCTGGAGTCCTAGACAGGGATATAGCAATCAGCCCCAGCATTTT.

The V call is TRBV7-9, the J call TRBJ1-3; no clear D gene. Germline CDR1 reads SEHNR; CDR2 reads FQNEAQ (reference sequence). The CDR3 length is 13 residues. Trimming pared 1 base from V and 3 bases from J, leaving 4 bases between. The DNA of the CDR3 is TGTGCCAGCAGCTTAGTCGGTGGAAACACCATATATTTT. This gives the protein CASSLVGGNTIYF.

This rearrangement joins TRBV4-1 to TRBJ2-5; D might be TRBD2 (5 bases). The DNA end favors TRBJ2-7, so the J call may be wrong. The germline V gene has CDR1 MGHRA and CDR2 YSYEKL. This CDR3 spans 15 amino acids. The CDR3 coding sequence is TGCGCCAGCAGCCAAAAGGAGGTCGGAACCTACGAGCAGTACTTC. It is translated as CASSQKEVGTYEQYF.